This is a list of T cell receptor beta chains from one sample in a study of cytomegalovirus exposure and HLA in healthy donors. Profiling relied on immunoSEQ multiplex PCR, and the TCRdb table lists in-frame clones only, not all of them. Of about 130,000 clones listed, approximately 84% are singletons. What was sequenced was PBMCs. These receptors were taken from a man between 18 and 35 years old in good health and CMV-seropositive. Both conserved end residues are part of each CDR3.

CDR3 length: 11; V gene: TRBV19; CDR3 protein: CASSTGATQYF
CDR3 length: 18; V gene: TRBV10-3; CDR3 protein: CAISRPTNELTSTDTQYF
CDR3 length: 14; V gene: TRBV6-1; CDR3 protein: CASSPWGLAGGAFF
CDR3 length: 15; V gene: TRBV2; CDR3 protein: CASSDFGGSYNEQFF
CDR3 length: 17; V gene: TRBV9; CDR3 protein: CASSVVEGRGRWYEQYF
CDR3 length: 16; V gene: TRBV18; CDR3 protein: CASSPTIPGRGGKLFF
CDR3 length: 13; V gene: TRBV28; CDR3 protein: CASRLGGAYEQYF
CDR3 length: 15; V gene: TRBV12-5; CDR3 protein: CASGEPGLAGEEQYF
CDR3 length: 15; V gene: TRBV19; CDR3 protein: CASKLRVSSNQPQHF
CDR3 length: 18; V gene: TRBV4-1; CDR3 protein: CASSPGTVLKSSGNTIYF
CDR3 length: 15; V gene: TRBV19; CDR3 protein: CASSTTGGSNQPQHF
CDR3 length: 17; V gene: TRBV5-3; CDR3 protein: CARSLIVVREGGEKLFF
CDR3 length: 13; V gene: TRBV30; CDR3 protein: CAWAPNSNQPQHF
CDR3 length: 13; V gene: TRBV12-5; CDR3 protein: CASGLGLDGTQYF
CDR3 length: 14; V gene: TRBV9; CDR3 protein: CASSVGTLGNEQFF
CDR3 length: 12; V gene: TRBV2; CDR3 protein: CASTQDRAGYTF
CDR3 length: 14; V gene: TRBV19; CDR3 protein: CASRPTGEYYGYTF
CDR3 length: 14; V gene: TRBV6-5; CDR3 protein: CASSSGSSSYEQYF
CDR3 length: 13; V gene: TRBV19; CDR3 protein: CASNHRFGNTIYF